These 5 T cell receptor beta chains were all obtained from the same sample, sequenced in a study of blood T cell repertoires in COVID-19. TCRdb's copy holds only in-frame clones and misses some; the assay was immunoSEQ multiplex PCR. The data contain fewer than 700,000 clones, roughly 91% of them singletons. Material for sequencing was peripheral blood. These receptors all stem from a woman between 50 and 59 years old with COVID-19, enrolled during active disease.

The chain carries TRBV9 and TRBJ1-1; D might be TRBD1 (5 bases). The ends were cut back, 3 bases at V and 3 bases at J, with 15 bases in the middle. Germline loops: CDR1 SGDLS, CDR2 YYNGEE. The CDR3 spans 15 residues. CDR3 region: CASSAGGGTYTEAFF. The DNA of the CDR3 is TGTGCCAGCAGCGCCGGTGGGGGGACGTACACTGAAGCTTTCTTT.

The J gene is TRBJ2-3, the V gene TRBV7-2; D perhaps matches TRBD1 (5 bases). This CDR3 spans 14 amino acids. Trimming left V 5 bases short and J 2 bases short, with 11 bases between. From germline, CDR1 is SGHTA and CDR2 FQGNSA. The CDR3 is CASSPAGFTDTQYF. CDR3 bases: TGTGCCAGCAGCCCTGCAGGGTTCACAGATACGCAGTATTTT.

The V call is TRBV3-1 (or the pseudogene TRBV3-2), the J call TRBJ2-2; weak D call: TRBD1 (5 bases). The CDR3 runs 16 residues. From germline, CDR1 is LGHDT and CDR2 YNNKEL (reference sequence). Trimming took off 0 bases at V and 7 bases at J, with 15 bases between the two ends. In DNA, the CDR3 is TGTGCCAGCAGCCAAGAGGCTGGGAAGGACATCGGGGAGCTGTTTTTT. This gives the protein CASSQEAGKDIGELFF.

The CDR3 nucleotides read TGTGCCAGCAGCTTAGAATGGGGCCAGACCTACGAGCAGTACTTC. This translates into CASSLEWGQTYEQYF. The J gene is TRBJ2-7, the V gene TRBV7-2, with D tentatively TRBD1 (5 bases). The CDR3 spans 15 residues. V dropped 1 base and J dropped 2 bases, with 12 bases sitting between them. Germline V gene sequence: CDR1 SGHTA, CDR2 FQGNSA.

As regards this clone: The same CDR3 arises from other DNA sequences in this sample as well. The chain combines TRBV19 with TRBJ1-2, with TRBD1 as a possible D gene (5 bases). Germline loops: CDR1 LNHDA, CDR2 SQIVND (reference sequence). This CDR3 has 12 amino acids. The V and J ends lost 3 bases and 6 bases respectively, with 8 bases between them. CDR3 in DNA: TGTGCCAGTAGTATCCAGGGTGATGGCTACACCTTC. Its protein is CASSIQGDGYTF.